The 6 T cell receptor beta chains below come from one sample, sequenced in a study of cytomegalovirus exposure and HLA in healthy donors. PCR amplification relied on 60 Vbeta primers (plus 13 Jbeta primers). The table came from immunoSEQ multiplex PCR; TCRdb's copy has only in-frame clones and leaves some out. The sample table sets out some 160,000 clones. Sequencing was carried out using PBMCs. These receptors all stem from a man younger than 40 in good health and CMV-seronegative.

V is TRBV7-9 and J is TRBJ2-1; 9 bases map to TRBD2. The CDR3 has 16 residues. J gave up 5 bases and V 5 bases, and 10 bases lay outside the gene matches. The germline gives CDR1 SEHNR, CDR2 FQNEAQ (reference sequence). As DNA, the CDR3 is TGTGCCAGCAGCCTGTCCCTAGCGGGATCCCACAATGAGCAGTTCTTC. It encodes CASSLSLAGSHNEQFF. The whole variable domain, remainder taken from reference TRBV7-9 and TRBJ2-1, is DTGVSQNPRHKITKRGQNVTFRCDPISEHNRLYWYRQTLGQGPEFLTYFQNEAQLEKSRLLSDRFSAERPKGSFSTLEIQRTEQGDSAMYLCASSLSLAGSHNEQFFGPGTRLTVL.

This chain uses TRBV9 with TRBJ1-2; tentatively, D is TRBD1 (6 bases). In germline, CDR1 is SGDLS, CDR2 YYNGEE. The V gene lost 0 bases and the J gene lost 4 bases, with 13 bases spanning the gap. The CDR3 is 15 amino acids. The CDR3 DNA reads as TGTGCCAGCAGCGTAGGGGAACAGGGAACCTATGGCTACACCTTC. As protein: CASSVGEQGTYGYTF.

The chain has TRBV7-8 and TRBJ2-1, with TRBD2 identical over 8 bases. CDR1 SGHVS and CDR2 FQNEAQ come from the germline V gene. J was trimmed by 8 bases and V by 4 bases; bases with no gene match: 10. The CDR3 runs to 15 residues. CDR3 in DNA: TGTGCCAGCAGCTCGGGAGCGGGAGTGGTAGATGAGCAGTTCTTC. This translates into CASSSGAGVVDEQFF.

The V call is TRBV18, the J call TRBJ1-1; perhaps TRBD1 as D (5 bases). V lost 1 base and J lost 3, with 12 bases in between. Germline V gives CDR1 KGHSH, CDR2 LQKENI. The CDR3 contains 15 residues. The CDR3: CASSPLTGVDTEAFF. The CDR3 region has the DNA TGTGCCAGCTCACCACTGACGGGGGTGGACACTGAAGCTTTCTTT.

V usage is TRBV4-1 and J usage is TRBJ2-7; a possible D gene is TRBD1 (6 bases). Trimming took off 2 bases at V and 7 bases at J, with 21 bases between the two ends. Germline V lookup: CDR1 MGHRA, CDR2 YSYEKL. The CDR3 extends over 16 amino acids. CDR3 coding DNA: TGCGCCAGCAGCCAACGCAGGGGTAGTCAAGGGGCTGAGCAGTACTTC. Translating gives CASSQRRGSQGAEQYF.

The CDR3: CASSLIQGELFF. As DNA, the CDR3 is TGTGCCAGCAGCTTAATCCAGGGGGAGCTGTTTTTT. The gene calls are TRBV7-6 and TRBJ2-2; D gene unclear. The CDR3 sequence is 12 residues long. Trimming left V 2 bases short and J 8 bases short, with 6 bases between. The V gene's germline CDR1 is SGHVS and CDR2 FNYEAQ.